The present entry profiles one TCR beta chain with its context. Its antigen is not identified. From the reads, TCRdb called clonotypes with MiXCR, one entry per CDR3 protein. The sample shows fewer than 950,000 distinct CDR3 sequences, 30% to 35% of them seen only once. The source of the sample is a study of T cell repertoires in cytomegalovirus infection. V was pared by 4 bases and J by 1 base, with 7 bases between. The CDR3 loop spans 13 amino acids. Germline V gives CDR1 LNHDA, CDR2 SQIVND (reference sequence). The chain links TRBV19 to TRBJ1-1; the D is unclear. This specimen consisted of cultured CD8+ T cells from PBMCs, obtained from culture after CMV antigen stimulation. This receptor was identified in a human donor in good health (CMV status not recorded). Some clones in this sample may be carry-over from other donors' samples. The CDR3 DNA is TGTGCCAGTAGTAAGGTCCAGAACACTGAAGCTTTCTTT. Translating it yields CASSKVQNTEAFF.